Listed below are T cell receptor beta chains from one sample, sequenced in a study of T cell responses to AZD1222 COVID-19 vaccine. Profiling relied on immunoSEQ multiplex PCR, and the TCRdb table lists in-frame clones only, not all of them. The sample yields roughly 77,000 clones, around nine tenths seen once. The sample was peripheral blood, taken on day 0 of AZD1222 vaccination. The receptors derive from an adult in good health. The CDR3 runs from the conserved cysteine through the conserved F or W. A D gene is named only where the DNA matches it firmly. A row's size may be missing; if present it is once, few, many or a size class.

j_gene	d_gene	len	abundance	v_gene	CDR3aa	CDR3nt
TRBJ2-5	NA	13	NA	TRBV24-1	CATSDGVRETQYF	TGTGCCACCAGTGATGGGGTCCGAGAGACCCAGTACTTC
TRBJ1-5	NA	13	NA	TRBV2	CASSSQSYQPQHF	TGTGCCAGCAGTAGTCAGAGTTATCAGCCCCAGCATTTT
TRBJ1-2	NA	16	NA	TRBV5-4	CASSLESRAANYGYTF	TGTGCCAGCAGCTTGGAGTCCCGCGCAGCTAACTATGGCTACACCTTC
TRBJ1-2	NA	13	NA	TRBV5-1	CASSLDSLTAYTF	TGCGCCAGCAGCTTGGACAGTCTTACCGCGTACACCTTC
TRBJ1-2	TRBD1	15	few	TRBV5-6	CASSPGTAINYGYTF	TGTGCCAGCAGTCCCGGGACAGCTATTAACTATGGCTACACCTTC
TRBJ1-1	NA	15	NA	TRBV5-6	CASSRQHFMNTEAFF	TGTGCCAGCAGCCGGCAGCACTTCATGAACACTGAAGCTTTCTTT
TRBJ1-1	NA	13	NA	TRBV27	CASSLRQGNEAFF	TGTGCCAGCAGTTTACGGCAGGGTAATGAAGCTTTCTTT
TRBJ1-1	NA	11	few	TRBV6-5	CASSTLTEAFF	TGTGCCAGCAGTACCCTCACTGAAGCTTTCTTT
TRBJ1-3	NA	16	once	TRBV9	CASSVAGTPSGNTIYF	TGTGCCAGCAGCGTAGCAGGGACACCCTCTGGAAACACCATATATTTT
TRBJ1-3	NA	16	NA	TRBV5-1	CASSADARHPGNTIYF	TGCGCCAGCAGCGCGGACGCCAGACATCCCGGAAACACCATATATTTT
TRBJ2-5	NA	16	NA	TRBV4-2	CARSHVGGGARETQYF	TGTGCCCGCAGCCACGTGGGGGGGGGCGCGAGAGAGACCCAGTACTTC